In terms of frequency, the clone carrying this TCR beta chain is medium-sized (0.01 to 0.1%). This CDR3 has 15 amino acids. CDR1 is SGHVS, CDR2 FQNEAQ, per germline. The data derive from a study of CD8 T cells in cerebrospinal fluid in Alzheimer's disease. Each CDR3 protein gets one entry in TCRdb, which reprocessed the 10x single-cell sequencing reads and gives no DNA. This listing includes approximately 1,100 distinct CDR3 sequences. The specimen was cerebrospinal fluid. The chain combines TRBV7-8 with TRBJ2-1; TCRdb indicates TRBD2, and absent DNA this call remains unverified. The TCR originated in a human donor in good health. The CDR3 loop reads CASSHLTSGTNEQFF.